The 4 T cell receptor beta chains given below trace back to one sample, sequenced in a study of blood T cell repertoires in COVID-19. Only in-frame clones appear in the TCRdb table, and some are missing; sequencing was by immunoSEQ multiplex PCR. The sample has approximately 410,000 clones, roughly 88% seen once. Sequenced: peripheral blood. The receptors shown here come from a woman aged 25-40 years with active or convalescent COVID-19.

This chain uses TRBV30 with TRBJ2-1, with unresolved D. The CDR3 spans 14 residues. Deletions cut 2 bases from V and 6 bases from J, with 14 bases between. CDR1 GTSNPN and CDR2 SVGIG come from the germline V gene (reference sequence). The CDR3 loop reads CAWSYLDPANEQFF. CDR3 nucleotide sequence: TGTGCCTGGAGTTATCTAGACCCCGCCAATGAGCAGTTCTTC.

CDR3 bases: TGTGCCTGCCATAGGGGACAGGGTGGGTCCGAGCAGTACTTC. Its protein product is CACHRGQGGSEQYF. The chain couples TRBV30 to TRBJ2-7; TRBD1 matches at 9 bases. Unmatched junction bases numbered 12, after V lost 6 bases and J lost 6 bases. CDR1 and CDR2 (germline): GTSNPN, SVGIG (reference sequence). CDR3 length: 14 residues.

This CDR3 is CASSHSRAPRYEQYF. The CDR3 nucleotides read TGTGCCAGCAGCCACAGTCGTGCCCCTAGATACGAGCAGTACTTC. The chain carries TRBV14 and TRBJ2-7; no clear D. The CDR3 runs to 15 residues. Germline CDR1 reads SGHDN; CDR2 reads FVKESK. V shed 3 bases and J shed 4 bases, with 16 bases lying between them.

J is TRBJ2-7 and V is TRBV27; D possibly corresponds to TRBD2 (5 bases). V was clipped by 2 bases and J by 4 bases, with 12 bases between them. Germline loops: CDR1 MNHEY, CDR2 SMNVEV (reference sequence). The CDR3 has 14 amino acids. The chain's CDR3 is CASSLRGSVYEQYF. The DNA for the CDR3 is TGTGCCAGCAGTTTACGGGGTTCGGTATACGAGCAGTACTTC.